The present T cell receptor beta chain was sequenced within a study of blood T cell repertoires in COVID-19 (dated by TCRdb to the early 2020s). About the full investigation: The collaborator samples originated in the United States, Italy and Spain and spanned the acute and convalescent phases of COVID-19. The material from the prospective study consisted of cDNA or gDNA derived from T cells, B-cell-depleted T cells, or PBMCs. The dataset comprised deeply sampled blood TCRbeta repertoires from subjects exposed to, actively infected with, or recovered from COVID-19. The repertoires were made available in a free public database intended to serve as a resource for research on the immune response to SARS-CoV-2. The samples were drawn from two sources: the first 160 participants of the ongoing ImmuneRACE study, and 1,254 subjects contributed by 6 global collaborators. Nearly every sample came with metadata listing a de-identified subject ID, COVID-19 status, age in years and sex. Where available, HLA class I and class II types were taken from metadata supplied by the sample provider and were not determined by assay-based typing.

On the study overall, not on this receptor specifically: The amount of clinical and demographic metadata varied by source and participant and was provided uncurated.

One collaborating source in Seattle enrolled patients during active infection and followed them longitudinally through the course of disease. Collaborating institutions collected whole blood in K2EDTA tubes following their own protocols. For TCRbeta analysis, collaborators shipped samples in one of three forms: frozen whole blood, isolated PBMCs, or DNA extracted from either of those sample types. Relative to germline, V is 7 bases shorter and J is 0 bases shorter, with 7 bases between their ends. Counted from cysteine to phenylalanine, this CDR3 has 12 amino acids. The only DNA kept is the CDR3, 36 bases in frame from the first base. TCRbeta CDR3 regions were amplified from genomic DNA using the immunoSEQ Assay, a bias-controlled multiplex PCR. Processing in the source paper ran as follows. Within the assay, amplification of reference gene primers was used to estimate how many nucleated cells each sample contained. To quantify the absolute abundance of each unique TCRbeta CDR3 rearrangement, sequence reads were collapsed and filtered. For each sample, productive Simpson clonality was calculated as the square root of Simpson's diversity index over productive rearrangements. Not all clones reach the TCRdb copy of this immuneACCESS table, which keeps in-frame sequences only. Checked studies attribute under half of the gap to unresolved V genes and leave the rest unexplained. That table gives V, J and clone size, and the DNA gave D and trimming. The sample records about 69,000 clones, approximately 86% of which are singletons. The biggest ten clones account for 16% of the sample.

Regarding this clone: Its antigen is not yet known. There are no base qualities to consult, and no much larger clone falls within one base.

The source material was peripheral blood. The chain is made from TRBV12-3 or TRBV12-4 and TRBJ2-7; TRBD1 might be the D gene, on 5 matching bases. The source of this sequence is a man in his forties with COVID-19, enrolled during active disease. The CDR3: CASKGLSYEQYF. The nucleotides read TGTGCCAGCAAGGGGCTCTCCTACGAGCAGTACTTC.